These 11 T cell receptor beta chains were sequenced from one sample in a study of CD8 T cells in ankylosing spondylitis. TCRdb re-called the 5' RACE reads through MiXCR, storing one row per CDR3 protein. The data show around 770,000 distinct CDR3 sequences, with roughly 12% seen just once and roughly 0.51% held by the top ten. Antigens of these TCRs are unknown. The study, taken as a whole, reports: Seemingly distinctive of ankylosing spondylitis blood was a TCR beta motif formed by eight highly homologous variants.

The sequenced sample was blood, either unsorted or a sorted T cell fraction (not recorded which). The receptor set was obtained from a male donor with ankylosing spondylitis.

This clonotype has just one count. V and J are TRBV6-1 and TRBJ2-3, with a possible D match to TRBD2 (5 bases). Germline loops: CDR1 MNHNS, CDR2 SASEGT. V was trimmed by 9 bases and J by 3 bases, leaving 10 bases between them. The CDR3 runs 12 residues. The CDR3 loop is CASERVTDTQYF. The CDR3 DNA sequence: TGTGCCAGTGAGAGGGTAACAGATACGCAGTATTTT.

The chain joins TRBV20-1 to TRBJ2-7; perhaps TRBD2 as D (7 bases). CDR1 and CDR2 (germline): DFQATT, SNEGSKA (reference sequence). This CDR3 spans 12 amino acids. V lost 6 bases and J 5 bases, leaving 14 bases between the germline ends. CDR3 nucleotides: TGCAGTGCACCCGGGCGGGGGCACGAGCAGTACTTC. It encodes CSAPGRGHEQYF.

This clonotype appeared many times. For the CDR3, the DNA is TGCAGCGCGAAACAGGGGGTAGGCTATAATTCACCCCTCCACTTT. This codes for CSAKQGVGYNSPLHF. V is TRBV29-1 and J is TRBJ1-6, with 8 bases matching TRBD1. The CDR3 spans 15 residues. Germline CDR1 is SQVTM and CDR2 is ANQGSEA. Trimming took 7 bases from V and 3 from J; bases not matched to a gene: 8.

This clonotype was counted only a few times. The chain has TRBV27 and TRBJ1-2; D unresolved. Germline loops: CDR1 MNHEY, CDR2 SMNVEV (reference sequence). This CDR3 spans 10 amino acids. V was trimmed by 5 bases and J by 8 bases, leaving 6 bases between them. For the CDR3, the DNA is TGTGCCAGCAGTCAGGAAGGCTACACCTTC. Protein sequence: CASSQEGYTF.

This clonotype appeared many times. The J gene is TRBJ2-1, the V gene TRBV7-9; D gene uncertain. In germline, CDR1 is SEHNR, CDR2 FQNEAQ (reference sequence). CDR3 length: 11 residues. Between the trimmed V and J ends, which lost 5 bases and 7 bases, there was a span of 6 bases. This CDR3 reads CASSPVNEQFF. The CDR3 DNA reads as TGTGCCAGCAGCCCCGTGAATGAGCAGTTCTTC.

The chain is built from TRBV5-5 and TRBJ2-7, with 9 bases that match TRBD2. The CDR3 has 16 residues. From germline, CDR1 is SGHKS and CDR2 YYEKEE (reference sequence). V was pared by 4 bases and J by 3 bases, with 11 bases of the junction left unmatched. The CDR3 sequence is CASSLPSGALIYEQYF. CDR3 bases: TGTGCCAGCAGCCTGCCTAGCGGGGCCCTAATCTACGAGCAGTACTTC.

This clonotype was seen more than once but under ten times. The chain is built from TRBV7-9 and TRBJ2-1; no reliable D call. V shed 5 bases and J shed 8 bases, with 19 bases lying between them. This CDR3 contains 15 residues. The germline CDR1 and CDR2 sequences are SEHNR and FQNEAQ (reference sequence). CDR3 sequence: CASSVRTTARDEQFF. Written as DNA, the CDR3 is TGTGCCAGCAGCGTTCGAACGACTGCACGGGATGAGCAGTTCTTC.

The V call is TRBV20-1, the J call TRBJ1-1; D is undetermined. V was clipped by 7 bases and J by 1 base, with 10 bases between them. This CDR3 has 12 amino acids. CDR1 and CDR2 (germline): DFQATT, SNEGSKA (reference sequence). The CDR3 here is CSGKRANTEAFF. The CDR3 DNA is TGCAGTGGGAAACGGGCGAACACTGAAGCTTTCTTT.

The V and J genes are TRBV12-3 or TRBV12-4 and TRBJ2-1; TRBD1 agrees at 7 bases. V trimming: 5 bases; J trimming: 4 bases; junction bases outside the gene matches: 8. The length of the CDR3 is 15 residues. The chain's CDR3 is CASSIWDRDYNEQFF. As DNA, the CDR3 is TGTGCCAGCAGTATTTGGGACAGAGATTACAATGAGCAGTTCTTC.

This clonotype was observed at least ten times. This chain links TRBV20-1 with TRBJ1-2; no firm D call. The CDR3 runs to 12 residues. Trimming took off 5 bases at V and 0 bases at J, with 7 bases between the two ends. Germline V lookup: CDR1 DFQATT, CDR2 SNEGSKA (reference sequence). The CDR3 nucleotides read TGCAGTGCTCGGAGTCCTAACTATGGCTACACCTTC. Translation: CSARSPNYGYTF.

This clonotype was recorded a few times. The V and J genes are TRBV18 and TRBJ2-7; D is perhaps TRBD2 (5 bases). This CDR3 has 15 residues. The V gene lost 3 bases and the J gene lost 0 bases, with 12 bases spanning the gap. The germline V gene has CDR1 KGHSH and CDR2 LQKENI. CDR3 DNA: TGTGCCAGCTCACCGTCGCCGGGGAGCTCCTACGAGCAGTACTTC. Translated, it gives CASSPSPGSSYEQYF.